These 28 T cell receptor beta chains were sequenced from one sample in a study of control samples from healthy donors and cancer patients. Using immunoSEQ multiplex PCR, the repertoire was profiled, and TCRdb retains in-frame clones only, with some absent. The sample carries over 150,000 clones, approximately 94% recorded once. The sample consisted of blood. The origin of the receptors is a woman younger than 30 in good health.

This rearrangement joins TRBV10-3 to TRBJ1-3, with TRBD1 matching over 7 bases. This CDR3 region has 15 residues. CDR1 and CDR2 from the germline V gene are ENHRY and SYGVKD. J gave up 0 bases and V 6 bases, and 5 bases lay outside the gene matches. In DNA, the CDR3 is TGTGCCATCAGATCTACAGGGGACTCTGGAAACACCATATATTTT. It translates to CAIRSTGDSGNTIYF.

This sequence joins TRBV24-1 and TRBJ2-3; the D is unclear. Trimming removed 4 bases at V and 0 bases at J, with 4 bases between. The germline CDR1 and CDR2 sequences are KGHDR and SFDVKD. The CDR3 runs 13 residues. The CDR3 DNA is TGTGCCACCAGTGAACCTAGCACAGATACGCAGTATTTT. This encodes CATSEPSTDTQYF.

The J gene is TRBJ2-5, the V gene TRBV11-2; D gene uncertain. CDR1 is SGHAT, CDR2 FQNNGV, per germline. V gave up 0 bases and J gave up 6 bases, with 5 bases separating them. The CDR3 consists of 12 residues. This chain's CDR3 is CASSLDRQTQYF. For the CDR3, the DNA is TGTGCCAGCAGCTTAGATCGGCAGACCCAGTACTTC.

The genes are TRBV6-5 and TRBJ2-1; 8 bases align to TRBD1. The CDR3 runs 15 residues. CDR1 is MNHEY, CDR2 SVGAGI, per germline. The V and J ends lost 0 bases and 4 bases, in that order; junction bases with no gene match: 2. CDR3 in amino acids: CASSYSQGAYNEQFF. CDR3 coding DNA: TGTGCCAGCAGTTACTCGCAGGGGGCGTACAATGAGCAGTTCTTC.

The rearrangement joins TRBV4-1 to TRBJ1-2; 9 bases are shared with TRBD1. CDR3 length: 13 amino acids. Germline trimming cut 4 bases from V and 3 bases from J; bases unmatched to any gene: 0. CDR1 is MGHRA and CDR2 is YSYEKL in the germline V gene. The CDR3 sequence is CASSRQGDYGYTF. CDR3 DNA sequence: TGCGCCAGCAGCCGACAGGGGGACTATGGCTACACCTTC.

V is TRBV28 and J is TRBJ2-7; tentative D call: TRBD1 (6 bases). The CDR3 has 14 residues. Germline CDR1 MDHEN, CDR2 SYDVKM. V was shortened by 6 bases and J by 0 bases, with 12 bases between the two germline ends. In DNA, the CDR3 is TGTGCCAGCAGGGACAGTGCCCACTCCTACGAGCAGTACTTC. It yields the protein CASRDSAHSYEQYF.

This rearrangement joins TRBV3-1 (or the pseudogene TRBV3-2) to TRBJ2-1; D remains ambiguous. The V gene's germline CDR1 is LGHDT and CDR2 YNNKEL (reference sequence). The germline V and J ends were trimmed by 1 base and 7 bases, with 8 bases remaining between them. The CDR3 is 13 amino acids. This chain's CDR3 is CASSQGGGNEQFF. CDR3 DNA sequence: TGTGCCAGCAGCCAAGGAGGTGGAAATGAGCAGTTCTTC.

The rearrangement links TRBV4-3 to TRBJ2-7; 9 positions match TRBD2. The CDR3 spans 15 residues. Germline CDR1 and CDR2: LGHNA and YSLEER. After removal of 1 base from V and 2 bases from J, the junction contained 3 bases not matched to a gene. The CDR3: CASSQGTSAAYEQYF. Here the CDR3 DNA reads TGCGCCAGCAGCCAAGGGACTAGCGCCGCCTACGAGCAGTACTTC.

This chain uses TRBV14 with TRBJ2-1; 8 bases fit TRBD2. V shed 1 base, J shed 16 bases, and the junction held 6 bases outside the gene matches. Germline V lookup: CDR1 SGHDN, CDR2 FVKESK. The CDR3 contains 12 residues. This CDR3 is CASSQVTGGEFF. In DNA, the CDR3 is TGTGCCAGCAGCCAAGTGACGGGGGGGGAATTCTTC.

This rearrangement joins TRBV7-2 to TRBJ2-5; 10 bases are a match to TRBD1. The germline V gene has CDR1 SGHTA and CDR2 FQGNSA. The CDR3 is 15 amino acids. V lost 5 bases and J lost 4; bases outside the gene matches: 7. The CDR3, as DNA: TGTGCCAGCAGCCTATGGGGACAGGGGTTAGAGACCCAGTACTTC. The encoded protein is CASSLWGQGLETQYF.

This chain connects TRBV6-5 to TRBJ1-1, with a possible D match to TRBD1 (5 bases). CDR1 is MNHEY and CDR2 is SVGAGI in the germline V gene. V lost 2 bases, J lost 5 bases, and 12 bases lay in between. CDR3 length: 14 residues. For the CDR3, the DNA is TGTGCCAGCAGTTACGATGGTCAGGGAACTGAAGCTTTCTTT. Residues: CASSYDGQGTEAFF.

The chain combines TRBV12-3 or TRBV12-4 with TRBJ2-1; no reliable D call. The germline V and J ends were trimmed by 4 bases and 8 bases, with 6 bases remaining between them. CDR3 length equals 11 residues. The CDR3 reads CASSSYHEQFF. The DNA for the CDR3 is TGTGCCAGCAGTTCTTACCATGAGCAGTTCTTC.

The chain carries TRBV15 and TRBJ1-6, with D unclear. CDR1 LNHNV and CDR2 YYDKDF come from the germline V gene (reference sequence). This CDR3 comprises 12 residues. Trimming pared 8 bases from V and 4 bases from J, leaving 6 bases between. The CDR3 nucleotides read TGTGCCACCTCAGGATATAATTCACCCCTCCACTTT. It specifies CATSGYNSPLHF.

In this sample, this clone turned up once. The CDR3 loop is CASRSDLNYGYTF. The CDR3 DNA reads as TGTGCCAGCAGATCCGACCTCAACTATGGCTACACCTTC. This chain connects TRBV7-2 to TRBJ1-2; D is ambiguous. CDR1 SGHTA and CDR2 FQGNSA come from the germline V gene. CDR3 length equals 13 residues. With 6 bases removed from V and 2 bases from J, the gap between germline ends came to 10 bases.

The chain recombines TRBV29-1 with TRBJ1-3; D unresolved. The germline gives CDR1 SQVTM, CDR2 ANQGSEA. This CDR3 has 12 amino acids. The V end was cut by 5 bases, the J end by 2 bases, with 7 bases between. CDR3 coding DNA: TGCAGCGTTTTTGGGACTGGAAACACCATATATTTT. Its translation is CSVFGTGNTIYF.

The rearrangement joins TRBV9 to TRBJ1-1; D unclear. The germline CDR1 and CDR2 sequences are SGDLS and YYNGEE. This CDR3 contains 12 residues. The V and J ends lost 4 bases and 6 bases respectively, with 10 bases between them. The chain's CDR3 is CASSSLAAEAFF. The CDR3 coding sequence is TGTGCCAGCAGCTCCCTCGCAGCTGAAGCTTTCTTT.

The genes are TRBV5-1 and TRBJ2-1; 8 nucleotides align to TRBD2. The CDR3 has 15 residues. With V trimmed by 4 bases and J by 8 bases, 11 bases remained unmatched. Germline assignment: CDR1 SGHRS and CDR2 YFSETQ. The CDR3 DNA is TGCGCCAGCAGCCTGGAACCGGGACTAGGGGATGAGCAGTTCTTC. Translation: CASSLEPGLGDEQFF.

In its sample, this clone was seen a few times. This sequence joins TRBV5-1 and TRBJ2-2, with 8 nucleotides matching TRBD2. The junction had 5 bases not matched to a gene; V was cut back by 4 bases and J by 0 bases. Germline V CDR1 and CDR2: SGHRS, YFSETQ. This CDR3 spans 16 amino acids. CDR3: CASSARLAPNTGELFF. The CDR3 bases are TGCGCCAGCAGCGCTAGACTAGCGCCGAACACCGGGGAGCTGTTTTTT.

The rearrangement uses TRBV6-6 and TRBJ2-2; D might be TRBD2 (6 bases). Germline values: CDR1 MNHNY, CDR2 SVGAGI (reference sequence). V was pared by 2 bases and J by 1 base, with 8 bases between. The length of the CDR3 is 15 residues. The CDR3 reads CASSYHGGNTGELFF. CDR3 bases: TGTGCCAGCAGTTACCACGGGGGGAACACCGGGGAGCTGTTTTTT.

This rearrangement joins TRBV10-3 to TRBJ1-2, with D hard to call. Per the germline V gene, CDR1 is ENHRY and CDR2 is SYGVKD. The CDR3 loop spans 11 amino acids. V dropped 11 bases and J dropped 6 bases, with 13 bases sitting between them. The CDR3 region is CACGELDGYTF. In DNA, the CDR3 is TGTGCCTGCGGGGAATTGGATGGCTACACCTTC.

The chain combines TRBV4-1 with TRBJ2-1, with TRBD1 identical over 11 bases. Germline V gene data show CDR1 as MGHRA and CDR2 as YSYEKL. The CDR3 contains 18 residues. V trimming: 0 bases; J trimming: 1 base; junction bases outside the gene matches: 5. CDR3 in amino acids: CASSQDPRDRGSYNEQFF. The CDR3 DNA reads TGCGCCAGCAGCCAAGATCCGAGGGACAGGGGGTCCTACAATGAGCAGTTCTTC.

V usage is TRBV6-2 or TRBV6-3 and J usage is TRBJ1-1, with TRBD1 as a possible D gene (6 bases). Trimming took 0 bases from V and 0 from J, leaving 11 bases between them. Germline V CDR1 and CDR2: MNHEY, SVGEGT. There are 16 residues in the CDR3. The CDR3 spells CASSYSYGQMNTEAFF. CDR3 nucleotides: TGTGCCAGCAGTTACTCCTACGGACAGATGAACACTGAAGCTTTCTTT.

The J gene is TRBJ1-1, the V gene TRBV11-3; no firm D call. Trimming took off 4 bases at V and 0 bases at J, with 9 bases between the two ends. CDR3 length: 14 amino acids. Germline lookup yields CDR1 SGHNT and CDR2 YENEEA. The CDR3 DNA reads as TGTGCCAGCAGCTCAGGCGGGATGAACACTGAAGCTTTCTTT. Protein sequence: CASSSGGMNTEAFF.

The V gene is TRBV12-5, the J gene TRBJ1-2; no clear D gene. The CDR3 is made up of 12 amino acids. V was shortened by 1 base and J by 6 bases, with 6 bases between the two germline ends. Germline CDR1 and CDR2: LGHNT and FRNRAP. CDR3 in amino acids: CASGLGANGYTF. The DNA for the CDR3 is TGTGCTAGTGGTTTGGGGGCAAATGGCTACACCTTC.

The CDR3 spells CAISESTGDRHDGYTF. CDR3 sequence (DNA): TGTGCCATCAGTGAGTCGACGGGGGATCGTCATGATGGCTACACCTTC. The chain employs TRBV10-3 and TRBJ1-2, with TRBD1 as a possible D gene (5 bases). CDR3 size: 16 residues. Germline CDR1 and CDR2: ENHRY and SYGVKD. Trimming removed 0 bases from V and 6 bases from J, with 17 bases in between.

This sequence joins TRBV10-1 and TRBJ2-2, with 16 bases identical to TRBD2. V gave up 4 bases and J gave up 4 bases; unmatched junction bases: 9. Germline V gene sequence: CDR1 WNHNN, CDR2 SYGVQD (reference sequence). The CDR3 is 19 amino acids. CDR3 residues: CASSAAPGLAGGGTGELFF. Here the CDR3 DNA reads TGCGCCAGCAGTGCCGCGCCGGGACTAGCGGGAGGGGGCACCGGGGAGCTGTTTTTT.

V and J are TRBV2 and TRBJ2-7; no reliable D call. Per the germline V gene, CDR1 is SNHLY and CDR2 is FYNNEI. The CDR3 is made up of 18 amino acids. Trimming stripped 6 bases from V and 0 bases from J, with 24 bases between. The CDR3 coding sequence is TGTGCCAGCAGCGACCCCCCAGATAAAGGAACCATCTCCTACGAGCAGTACTTC. The encoded protein is CASSDPPDKGTISYEQYF.

V usage is TRBV12-5 and J usage is TRBJ2-3, with 7 positions matching TRBD1. The CDR3 has 14 amino acids. The germline gives CDR1 LGHNT, CDR2 FRNRAP. V trimming: 3 bases; J trimming: 3 bases; junction bases outside the gene matches: 3. The CDR3 is CASGLTGVTDTQYF. The DNA of the CDR3 is TGTGCTAGTGGTTTAACAGGGGTAACAGATACGCAGTATTTT.